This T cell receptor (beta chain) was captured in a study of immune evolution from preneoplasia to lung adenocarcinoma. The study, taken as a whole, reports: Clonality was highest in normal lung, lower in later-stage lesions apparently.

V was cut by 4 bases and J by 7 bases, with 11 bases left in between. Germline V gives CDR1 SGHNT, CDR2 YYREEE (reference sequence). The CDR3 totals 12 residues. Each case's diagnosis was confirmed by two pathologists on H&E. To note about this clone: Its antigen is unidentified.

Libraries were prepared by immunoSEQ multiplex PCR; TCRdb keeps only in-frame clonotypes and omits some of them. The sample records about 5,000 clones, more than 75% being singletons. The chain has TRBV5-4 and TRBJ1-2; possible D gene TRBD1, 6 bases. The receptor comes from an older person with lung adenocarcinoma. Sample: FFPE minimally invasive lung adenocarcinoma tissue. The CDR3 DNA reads TGTGCCAGCAGCCTCCGGACAGCTGGCTACACCTTC. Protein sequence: CASSLRTAGYTF.